Sequencing of this T cell receptor (beta chain) was carried out in a study of blood T cell repertoires in COVID-19. Study-level information: Both acute and convalescent COVID-19 samples were obtained from the United States, Italy and Spain.

Trimming removed 5 bases from V and 1 base from J, with 10 bases in between. CDR3 length equals 14 residues. CDR1 is SGHTA, CDR2 FQGTGA, per germline. Those enrolled, adults aged roughly 18 to 100 years, came from around 24 US areas. Each participant's cohort was designated according to participant-reported clinical history. Among Cohort 3 donors, those recovered had two negative PCRs, clearance, or symptom resolution. Assay used: immunoSEQ multiplex PCR; TCRdb lists only in-frame clones, some missing. The data contain about 270,000 clones, about nine tenths of them singletons. The V call is TRBV7-3, the J call TRBJ2-3, with D possibly being TRBD2 (6 bases). The receptor was isolated from a woman in her fifties or sixties who had recovered from COVID-19. Sequencing input: PBMCs or T cells enriched from blood (not recorded which). CDR3 loop: CASSLGTGTDTQYF. The CDR3 DNA is TGTGCCAGCAGCCTGGGGACTGGCACAGATACGCAGTATTTT. Variable domain in full (rest from reference TRBV7-3 and TRBJ2-3): GAGVSQTPSNKVTEKGKYVELRCDPISGHTALYWYRQSLGQGPEFLIYFQGTGAADDSGLPNDRFFAVRPEGSVSTLKIQRTERGDSAVYLCASSLGTGTDTQYFGPGTRLTVL.